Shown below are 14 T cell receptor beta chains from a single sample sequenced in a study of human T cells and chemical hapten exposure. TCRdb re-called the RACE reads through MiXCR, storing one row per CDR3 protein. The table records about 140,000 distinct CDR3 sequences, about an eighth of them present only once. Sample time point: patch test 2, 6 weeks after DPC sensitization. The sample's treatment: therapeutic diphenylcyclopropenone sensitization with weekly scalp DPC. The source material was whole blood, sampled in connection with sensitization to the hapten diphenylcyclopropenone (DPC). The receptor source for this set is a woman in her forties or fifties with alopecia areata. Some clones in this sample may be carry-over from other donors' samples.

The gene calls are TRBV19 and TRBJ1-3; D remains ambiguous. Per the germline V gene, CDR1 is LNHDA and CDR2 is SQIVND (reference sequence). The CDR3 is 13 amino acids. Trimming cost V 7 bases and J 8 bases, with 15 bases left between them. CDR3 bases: TGTGCCAGTACCAAAGGATGGAGAGACACCATATATTTT. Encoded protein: CASTKGWRDTIYF.

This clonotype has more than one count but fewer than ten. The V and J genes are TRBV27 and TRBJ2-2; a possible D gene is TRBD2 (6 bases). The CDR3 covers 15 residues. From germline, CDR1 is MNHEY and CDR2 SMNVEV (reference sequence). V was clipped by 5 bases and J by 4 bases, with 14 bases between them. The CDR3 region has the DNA TGTGCCAGCAGTCTGCAGGGAGGTAGCACCGGGGAGCTGTTTTTT. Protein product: CASSLQGGSTGELFF.

CDR3: CASSTNRAAGANVLTF. The CDR3 DNA reads as TGTGCCAGTAGTACCAACAGGGCCGCTGGGGCCAACGTCCTGACTTTC. The V gene is TRBV19, the J gene TRBJ2-6; TRBD1 might be the D (6 bases). CDR3 size: 16 residues. Germline V gives CDR1 LNHDA, CDR2 SQIVND (reference sequence). V dropped 4 bases and J dropped 2 bases, with 12 bases sitting between them.

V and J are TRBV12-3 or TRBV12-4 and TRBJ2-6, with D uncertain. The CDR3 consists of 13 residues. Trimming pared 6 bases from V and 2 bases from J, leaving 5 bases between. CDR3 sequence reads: CASSVPGANVLTF. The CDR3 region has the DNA TGTGCCAGCAGCGTACCTGGGGCCAACGTCCTGACTTTC.

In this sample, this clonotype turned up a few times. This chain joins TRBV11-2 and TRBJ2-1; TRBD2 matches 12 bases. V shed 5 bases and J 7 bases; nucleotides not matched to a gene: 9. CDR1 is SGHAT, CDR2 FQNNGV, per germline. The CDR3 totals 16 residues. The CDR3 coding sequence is TGTGCCAGCAGCCCTGCGACTAGCGGGAGAGGAAATGAGCAGTTCTTC. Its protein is CASSPATSGRGNEQFF.

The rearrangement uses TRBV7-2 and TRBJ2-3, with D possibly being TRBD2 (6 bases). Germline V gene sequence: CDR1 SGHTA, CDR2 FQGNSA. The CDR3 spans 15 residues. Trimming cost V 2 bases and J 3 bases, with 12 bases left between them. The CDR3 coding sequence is TGTGCCAGCAGCTTATATTGGGACTCAACAGATACGCAGTATTTT. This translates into CASSLYWDSTDTQYF.

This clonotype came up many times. The CDR3 DNA sequence: TGTGCCAGCAGCTTCCTGGCCGGGGGCGCTACCCAAGAGACCCAGTACTTC. Its protein is CASSFLAGGATQETQYF. This chain uses TRBV7-9 with TRBJ2-5, with D perhaps matching TRBD1 or TRBD2 (6 bases each). The CDR3 sequence is 17 residues long. V dropped 3 bases and J dropped 1 base, with 18 bases sitting between them. CDR1 and CDR2 (germline): SEHNR, FQNEAQ (reference sequence). Using reference TRBV7-9 and TRBJ2-5 for the parts outside the CDR3, the full variable domain is DTGVSQNPRHKITKRGQNVTFRCDPISEHNRLYWYRQTLGQGPEFLTYFQNEAQLEKSRLLSDRFSAERPKGSFSTLEIQRTEQGDSAMYLCASSFLAGGATQETQYFGPGTRLLVL.

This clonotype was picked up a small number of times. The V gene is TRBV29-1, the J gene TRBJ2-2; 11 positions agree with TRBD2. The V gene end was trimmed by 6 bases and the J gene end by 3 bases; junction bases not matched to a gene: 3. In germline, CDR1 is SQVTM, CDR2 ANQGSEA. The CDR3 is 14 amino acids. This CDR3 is CSVTSGSHTGELFF. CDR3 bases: TGCAGCGTCACTAGCGGGAGCCACACCGGGGAGCTGTTTTTT.

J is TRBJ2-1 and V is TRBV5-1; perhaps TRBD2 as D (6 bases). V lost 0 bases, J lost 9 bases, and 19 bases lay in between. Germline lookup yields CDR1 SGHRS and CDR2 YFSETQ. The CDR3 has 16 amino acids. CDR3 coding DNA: TGCGCCAGCAGCTTGGGAGGCGGGACCCCCCCCAGTGAGCAGTTCTTC. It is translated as CASSLGGGTPPSEQFF.

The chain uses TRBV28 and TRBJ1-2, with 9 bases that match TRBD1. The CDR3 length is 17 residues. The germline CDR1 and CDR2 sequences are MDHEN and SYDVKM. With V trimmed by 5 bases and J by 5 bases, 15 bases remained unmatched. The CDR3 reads CASSPTHRQGVPYGYTF. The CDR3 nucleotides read TGTGCCAGCAGTCCGACCCACCGACAGGGGGTACCTTATGGCTACACCTTC.

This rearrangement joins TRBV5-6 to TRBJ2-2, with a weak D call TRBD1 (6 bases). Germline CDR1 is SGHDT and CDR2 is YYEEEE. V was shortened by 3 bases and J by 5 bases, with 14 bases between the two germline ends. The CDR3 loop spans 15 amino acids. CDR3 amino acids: CASSSQGLGTGELFF. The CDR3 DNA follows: TGTGCCAGCAGCTCGCAGGGGCTAGGAACCGGGGAGCTGTTTTTT.

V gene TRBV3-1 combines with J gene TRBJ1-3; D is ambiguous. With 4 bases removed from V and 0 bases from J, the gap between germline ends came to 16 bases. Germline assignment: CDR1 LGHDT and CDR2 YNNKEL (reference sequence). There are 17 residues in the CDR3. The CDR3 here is CASSLYADARSGNTIYF. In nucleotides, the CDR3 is TGTGCCAGCAGCCTGTATGCGGACGCCCGCTCTGGAAACACCATATATTTT.

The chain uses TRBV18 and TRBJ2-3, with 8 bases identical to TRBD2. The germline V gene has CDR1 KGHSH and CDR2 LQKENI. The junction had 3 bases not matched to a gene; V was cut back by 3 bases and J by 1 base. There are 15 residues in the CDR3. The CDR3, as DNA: TGTGCCAGCTCACCCTCGACTAGCGGCACAGATACGCAGTATTTT. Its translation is CASSPSTSGTDTQYF.

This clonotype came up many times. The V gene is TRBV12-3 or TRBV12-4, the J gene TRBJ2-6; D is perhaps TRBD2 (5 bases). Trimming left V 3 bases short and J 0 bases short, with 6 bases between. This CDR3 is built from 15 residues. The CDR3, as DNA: TGTGCCAGCAGTTTCGGGGACTCTGGGGCCAACGTCCTGACTTTC. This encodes CASSFGDSGANVLTF.